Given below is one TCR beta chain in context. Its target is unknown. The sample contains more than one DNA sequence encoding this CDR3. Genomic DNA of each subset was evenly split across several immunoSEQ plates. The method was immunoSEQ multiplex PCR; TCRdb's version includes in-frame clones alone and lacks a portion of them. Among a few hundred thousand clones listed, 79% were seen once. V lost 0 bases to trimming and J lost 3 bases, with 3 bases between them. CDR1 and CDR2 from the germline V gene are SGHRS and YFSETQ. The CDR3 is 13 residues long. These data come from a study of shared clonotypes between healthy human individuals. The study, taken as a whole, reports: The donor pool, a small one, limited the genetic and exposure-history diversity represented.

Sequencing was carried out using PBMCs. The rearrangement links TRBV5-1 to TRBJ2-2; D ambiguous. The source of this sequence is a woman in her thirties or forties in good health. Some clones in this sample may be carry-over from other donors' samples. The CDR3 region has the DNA TGCGCCAGCAGCTTGGGTCACACCGGGGAGCTGTTTTTT. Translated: CASSLGHTGELFF.